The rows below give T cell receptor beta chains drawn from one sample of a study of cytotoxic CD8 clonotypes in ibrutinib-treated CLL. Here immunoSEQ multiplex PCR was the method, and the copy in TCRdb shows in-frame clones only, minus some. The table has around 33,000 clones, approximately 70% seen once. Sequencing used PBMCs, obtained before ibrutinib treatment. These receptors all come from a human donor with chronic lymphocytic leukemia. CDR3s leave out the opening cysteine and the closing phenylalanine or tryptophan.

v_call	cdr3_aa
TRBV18	ASSPDRDRVRGYT
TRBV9	ASSVGSGQGGEKLF
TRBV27	ASSFSAEHTDTQY
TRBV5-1	ASSKGQGVEKLF
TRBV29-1	SVAQNTEAF
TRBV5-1	ASSSAANTGELF
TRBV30	AWSGDRGSGNTIY
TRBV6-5	ASSYLGQGTHTEAF
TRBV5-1	ASSLQGYEQY
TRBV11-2	ASSPARANEKLF
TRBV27	ASSFLSGANVLT
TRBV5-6	ASSGGAFGETQY
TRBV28	ASSSFGVANTGELF
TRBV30	AWSRGSGTQY
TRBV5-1	ASSPGTVTDTQY
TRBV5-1	ASRLTGTGPYEQY
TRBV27	ASSSWRSSYNEQF
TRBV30	AWSVFGRGHYNEQF
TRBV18	ASSPPSPGLGEQY
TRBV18	ASSPTSGGAHEQY
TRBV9	ASSVWRGRNTGELF
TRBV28	AIQSLDGYT
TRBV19	ASSPRQGNTEAF
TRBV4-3	ASSQGLEDTEAF
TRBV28	ASLAGASYEQY
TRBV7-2	ASSPEVAGQF